This TCR beta chain was identified during a study of blood T cell repertoires in COVID-19. Study-level background: COVID-19 samples, acute and convalescent, were from the United States, Italy and Spain.

Authors' methods: Reference gene primer amplification gave nucleated cell count estimates. Sequencing used immunoSEQ multiplex PCR; TCRdb keeps in-frame clones, though not all of them. That table gives V, J and clone size, and the DNA gave D and trimming. Seen here are 140,000 or so clones, around 90% observed once, and the top ten hold around 5.4%. Specimen: peripheral blood. The clonotype comes from a human donor in a cohort sampled during active COVID-19.

CDR3 in amino acids: CASSYSRSGRGETQYF. The CDR3 DNA follows: TGTGCCAGCAGTTACTCGAGGAGCGGGAGAGGGGAGACCCAGTACTTC. The chain is built from TRBV6-5 and TRBJ2-5, with 8 bases lining up with TRBD2. The germline gives CDR1 MNHEY, CDR2 SVGAGI. The CDR3 totals 16 residues. V lost 0 bases and J lost 5; bases outside the gene matches: 8.